These 26 T cell receptor beta chains were sequenced from one sample in a study of blood T cell repertoires in COVID-19 (dated by TCRdb to the early 2020s). Library construction relied on the immunoSEQ multiplex PCR assay. Here the immuneACCESS table is served through TCRdb, limited to in-frame sequences with V and J called. Missing clones are a known gap in these copies; in checked studies unresolved V genes cover under half, and the rest lacks a known reason. The sample profile shows 150,000 to 200,000 clones; more than 75% of them were found once. Around 8.6% of the sample is held by the ten biggest clonotypes. The sequenced material came from PBMCs or T cells enriched from blood (not recorded which). All receptors derive from a young woman who had recovered from COVID-19.

This chain links TRBV3-1 (or the pseudogene TRBV3-2) with TRBJ2-1; no clear D gene. Germline lookup yields CDR1 LGHDT and CDR2 YNNKEL (reference sequence). The V gene lost 4 bases and the J gene lost 2 bases, with 12 bases spanning the gap. The CDR3 totals 15 residues. In DNA form, the CDR3 reads TGTGCCAGCAGCCCATTAGCTGTAGCCTACAATGAGCAGTTCTTC. Translating gives CASSPLAVAYNEQFF.

This clone was seen once. This chain uses TRBV6-1 with TRBJ1-3, with D unresolved. Germline CDR1 and CDR2: MNHNS and SASEGT. V lost 1 base and J lost 0, with 13 bases in between. This CDR3 is 17 amino acids long. Here the CDR3 DNA reads TGTGCCAGCAGTGAAGGGAGGAGGCGGAACTCTGGAAACACCATATATTTT. This gives the protein CASSEGRRRNSGNTIYF.

V and J are TRBV6-1 and TRBJ2-5, with 8 bases fitting TRBD2. Germline CDR1 reads MNHNS; CDR2 reads SASEGT. The CDR3 has 14 amino acids. J was trimmed by 6 bases and V by 8 bases; bases with no gene match: 11. This CDR3 is CASESGRDSKTQYF. In nucleotides, the CDR3 is TGTGCCAGCGAGAGCGGGAGAGACTCGAAGACCCAGTACTTC.

This chain links TRBV6-4 with TRBJ1-1; 7 bases agree with TRBD1. The CDR3 runs to 15 residues. With 9 bases clipped from V and 0 bases from J, the junction kept 10 bases outside the gene matches. In germline, CDR1 is MRHNA, CDR2 SNTAGT. CDR3 sequence reads: CARCPKQGLNTEAFF. Written as DNA, the CDR3 is TGTGCCAGATGTCCGAAACAGGGGTTGAACACTGAAGCTTTCTTT.

Here the CDR3 reads CASRLPGTAAGYTF. The DNA for the CDR3 is TGTGCCAGCAGATTACCTGGGACAGCGGCTGGCTACACCTTC. This chain links TRBV21-1 with TRBJ1-2; whether TRBD1, the table's D call, matches the DNA was not checked. TRBV21-1 is listed as a pseudogene. CDR3 length equals 14 residues.

The sample holds one count of this clone. The V call is TRBV7-9, the J call TRBJ1-2; D gene unclear. Germline values: CDR1 SEHNR, CDR2 FQNEAQ (reference sequence). The CDR3 sequence is 15 residues long. The V end lost 5 bases, the J end lost 2 bases, and 15 bases lay between the germline ends. CDR3 protein: CASSAPGFENYGYTF. Written as DNA, the CDR3 is TGTGCCAGCAGCGCGCCGGGTTTTGAAAACTATGGCTACACCTTC.

The chain has TRBV5-1 and TRBJ2-3; D is possibly TRBD2 (5 bases). Germline V gene data show CDR1 as SGHRS and CDR2 as YFSETQ. The CDR3 sequence is 16 residues long. V was pared by 6 bases and J by 2 bases, with 19 bases between. CDR3 coding DNA: TGCGCCAGCAACCCCGGACTGGCTAGATCCACAGATACGCAGTATTTT. The encoded protein is CASNPGLARSTDTQYF.

V and J are TRBV19 and TRBJ1-1; TRBD1 aligns across 7 bases. CDR1 is LNHDA and CDR2 is SQIVND in the germline V gene (reference sequence). V was pared by 5 bases and J by 0 bases, with 6 bases of the junction left unmatched. This CDR3 is 15 amino acids long. The CDR3 sequence: CASSARQGLNTEAFF. The CDR3 DNA follows: TGTGCCAGTAGTGCCCGACAGGGATTGAACACTGAAGCTTTCTTT.

This clone was seen only once. This chain links TRBV30 with TRBJ1-2; D is undetermined. The CDR3 spans 13 residues. The germline V gene encodes CDR1 GTSNPN and CDR2 SVGIG (reference sequence). V lost 7 bases and J 7 bases, leaving 19 bases between the germline ends. CDR3 bases: TGTGCCTTGGTTGAGGTATTCCCACTTGGCTACACCTTC. It codes for CALVEVFPLGYTF.

This clone appeared a single time. The rearrangement links TRBV28 to TRBJ2-3; TRBD1 is a possible D gene (6 bases). Per the germline V gene, CDR1 is MDHEN and CDR2 is SYDVKM. V shed 6 bases and J shed 2 bases, with 18 bases lying between them. This CDR3 contains 16 residues. In nucleotides, the CDR3 is TGTGCCAGCAGCACGACCCGGGACAAGAACACAGATACGCAGTATTTT. Amino acid sequence: CASSTTRDKNTDTQYF.

J is TRBJ2-2 and V is TRBV5-4, with TRBD1 as a possible D gene (6 bases). V lost 4 bases and J lost 8, with 12 bases in between. Germline CDR1 is SGHNT and CDR2 is YYREEE (reference sequence). This CDR3 comprises 13 residues. The CDR3 protein is CASSITGSGELFF. For the CDR3, the DNA is TGTGCCAGCAGCATAACAGGGTCTGGGGAGCTGTTTTTT.

The rearrangement joins TRBV5-1 to TRBJ1-1; the D gene is possibly TRBD1 (5 bases). The CDR3 consists of 12 residues. Trimming took off 3 bases at V and 8 bases at J, with 11 bases between the two ends. The germline CDR1 and CDR2 sequences are SGHRS and YFSETQ. Written as DNA, the CDR3 is TGCGCCAGCAGCTCAGGCGGGGACGAAGCTTTCTTT. This sequence encodes CASSSGGDEAFF.

The V and J genes are TRBV7-2 and TRBJ2-1, with TRBD2 identical over 8 bases. The J segment lost 8 bases and the V segment lost 5 bases, leaving 11 bases of the junction unmatched. The CDR3 is 15 residues long. Germline CDR1 and CDR2: SGHTA and FQGNSA. CDR3: CASSLSGGLGDEQFF. The CDR3 region has the DNA TGTGCCAGCAGCCTAAGCGGGGGTCTCGGGGATGAGCAGTTCTTC.

The V call is TRBV7-9, the J call TRBJ2-2; no reliable D call. The V end lost 0 bases, the J end lost 6 bases, and 11 bases lay between the germline ends. The CDR3 is 15 amino acids. Per the germline V gene, CDR1 is SEHNR and CDR2 is FQNEAQ (reference sequence). The CDR3 sequence: CASSLAGSRPGELFF. In DNA, the CDR3 is TGTGCCAGCAGCTTAGCCGGGTCTCGCCCCGGGGAGCTGTTTTTT.

This chain joins TRBV6-5 and TRBJ1-2, with D perhaps TRBD1 (6 bases). Trimming took off 2 bases at V and 2 bases at J, with 9 bases between the two ends. Germline CDR1 is MNHEY and CDR2 is SVGAGI. The CDR3 has 14 amino acids. Here the CDR3 reads CASSYTDRNYGYTF. The DNA of the CDR3 is TGTGCCAGCAGTTACACGGACAGAAACTATGGCTACACCTTC.

The V gene is TRBV12-3 or TRBV12-4, the J gene TRBJ2-3; D is unresolved. Trimming stripped 6 bases from V and 2 bases from J, with 9 bases between. The CDR3 spans 13 residues. Written as DNA, the CDR3 is TGTGCCAGCAGCCGAGCGTCCACAGATACGCAGTATTTT. Translated, it gives CASSRASTDTQYF.

The chain recombines TRBV29-1 with TRBJ1-3, with D possibly TRBD1 on 5 matching bases. Germline CDR1 reads SQVTM; CDR2 reads ANQGSEA. The CDR3 contains 13 residues. CDR3 nucleotide sequence: TGCAGTGGGCAGGGAAATATTGGAAACACCATATATTTT. Translated: CSGQGNIGNTIYF.

The chain links TRBV7-9 to TRBJ2-3; D possibly corresponds to TRBD1 (5 bases). Germline CDR1 and CDR2: SEHNR and FQNEAQ (reference sequence). V was shortened by 7 bases and J by 1 base, with 15 bases between the two germline ends. The CDR3 sequence is 15 residues long. The CDR3 DNA reads TGTGCCAGCAACCCAATCGAACAGGGCACAGATACGCAGTATTTT. Translated: CASNPIEQGTDTQYF.

This clone has a single count. This sequence joins TRBV28 and TRBJ1-5; 9 bases agree with TRBD1. Germline V lookup: CDR1 MDHEN, CDR2 SYDVKM. The ends lost 5 bases at V and 3 bases at J; junction bases unmatched: 14. The length of the CDR3 is 18 residues. The CDR3 region is CASSTGTGTLPLNQPQHF. CDR3 coding DNA: TGTGCCAGCAGTACCGGGACAGGGACCCTTCCCCTCAATCAGCCCCAGCATTTT.

The chain is built from TRBV30 and TRBJ1-4; D is possibly TRBD1 (5 bases). V gave up 3 bases and J gave up 1 base, with 6 bases separating them. Germline V gene data show CDR1 as GTSNPN and CDR2 as SVGIG (reference sequence). The CDR3 contains 13 residues. The chain's CDR3 is CAWSQGTNEKLFF. The DNA of the CDR3 is TGTGCCTGGAGCCAGGGAACTAATGAAAAACTGTTTTTT.

The rearrangement joins TRBV27 to TRBJ1-1; 7 bases are a match to TRBD1. Germline V CDR1 and CDR2: MNHEY, SMNVEV (reference sequence). The V and J ends lost 3 bases and 8 bases, in that order; junction bases with no gene match: 12. The CDR3 is made up of 15 amino acids. CDR3 amino acids: CASSFYAGTAKEAFF. CDR3 bases: TGTGCCAGCAGTTTCTACGCCGGGACAGCAAAAGAAGCTTTCTTT.

J is TRBJ2-5 and V is TRBV4-1, with TRBD2 identical over 13 bases. Germline CDR1 reads MGHRA; CDR2 reads YSYEKL. The V gene end was trimmed by 1 base and the J gene end by 4 bases; junction bases not matched to a gene: 3. This CDR3 is built from 16 residues. In DNA form, the CDR3 reads TGCGCCAGCAGCCAAGCGGGACTAGCGGGATCAGAGACCCAGTACTTC. As protein: CASSQAGLAGSETQYF.

This chain uses TRBV19 with TRBJ2-3, with 9 positions matching TRBD1. Germline assignment: CDR1 LNHDA and CDR2 SQIVND (reference sequence). The CDR3 length is 15 residues. J gave up 3 bases and V 9 bases, and 10 bases lay outside the gene matches. The CDR3 reads CASNSPDRGTDTQYF. In DNA, the CDR3 is TGTGCCAGCAATTCCCCGGACAGGGGAACAGATACGCAGTATTTT. Supplemented by reference TRBV19 and TRBJ2-3, the full variable domain reads DGGITQSPKYLFRKEGQNVTLSCEQNLNHDAMYWYRQDPGQGLRLIYYSQIVNDFQKGDIAEGYSVSREKKESFPLTVTSAQKNPTAFYLCASNSPDRGTDTQYFGPGTRLTVL.

The chain combines TRBV7-9 with TRBJ2-3; 8 bases agree with TRBD2. The CDR3 consists of 14 residues. V shed 5 bases and J 10 bases; nucleotides not matched to a gene: 11. Germline-derived CDR1 and CDR2 are SEHNR and FQNEAQ (reference sequence). The CDR3 is CASSTTVRREAQYF. The CDR3 nucleotides read TGTGCCAGCAGCACGACAGTGCGGCGGGAGGCGCAGTATTTT.

The chain links TRBV5-6 to TRBJ1-4, with 9 bases lining up with TRBD1. The CDR3 contains 14 residues. Germline V lookup: CDR1 SGHDT, CDR2 YYEEEE. The V gene end was trimmed by 4 bases and the J gene end by 6 bases; junction bases not matched to a gene: 4. The CDR3 spells CASSNRGQDEKLFF. The CDR3 region has the DNA TGTGCCAGCAGCAACAGGGGGCAGGATGAAAAACTGTTTTTT.

In nucleotides, the CDR3 is TGTGCCAGCTCACCCCCCGGGACAGATTTTGAAAAACTGTTTTTT. It codes for CASSPPGTDFEKLFF. The chain has TRBV18 and TRBJ1-4; 7 bases are a match to TRBD1. V shed 3 bases and J 7 bases; nucleotides not matched to a gene: 8. The CDR3 consists of 15 residues. Germline V CDR1 and CDR2: KGHSH, LQKENI.